The next 8 T cell receptor beta chains were all read from a single sample in a study of T cells in Graves' hyperthyroidism and ophthalmopathy. From RNA transcripts, TCR beta CDR3 regions were amplified. HTBI primers were used for first-round RT-PCR of the TCR CDR3. One entry per CDR3 protein results from TCRdb running MiXCR on the multiplex PCR reads. The table lists about 560,000 distinct CDR3 sequences, 12% to 15% of them singletons, with about 14% in the top ten. Source material: blood. These receptors all stem from a woman in her 40s with Graves' hyperthyroidism.

This clonotype was seen ten or more times. This chain joins TRBV7-9 and TRBJ1-1; D remains unclear. CDR1 and CDR2 (germline): SEHNR, FQNEAQ (reference sequence). CDR3 length: 14 residues. V was trimmed by 5 bases and J by 2 bases, leaving 12 bases between them. The CDR3 DNA reads as TGTGCCAGCAGCGCAGGACCGAGCAACACTGAAGCTTTCTTT. It encodes CASSAGPSNTEAFF.

This clonotype has a count of ten or more. The chain uses TRBV18 and TRBJ2-3; no clear D gene. The V end lost 5 bases, the J end lost 6 bases, and 12 bases lay between the germline ends. The CDR3 length is 13 residues. Germline V gene data show CDR1 as KGHSH and CDR2 as LQKENI. CDR3 residues: CASSVIGLDTQYF. CDR3 DNA: TGTGCCAGCTCAGTAATCGGTTTGGATACGCAGTATTTT.

The chain joins TRBV4-1 to TRBJ2-1, with TRBD2 matching over 14 bases. V was pared by 3 bases and J by 7 bases, with 5 bases of the junction left unmatched. The V gene's germline CDR1 is MGHRA and CDR2 YSYEKL. There are 16 residues in the CDR3. The CDR3 bases are TGCGCCAGCAGCCATCGACTAGCGGGAGGGCCGAATGAGCAGTTCTTC. Protein: CASSHRLAGGPNEQFF.

This clonotype appeared many times. The V call is TRBV20-1, the J call TRBJ2-7; no reliable D call. V was shortened by 4 bases and J by 4 bases, with 14 bases between the two germline ends. In germline, CDR1 is DFQATT, CDR2 SNEGSKA (reference sequence). CDR3 length: 13 amino acids. Here the CDR3 DNA reads TGCAGTGCTAACGGATTGGTCGAATACGAGCAGTACTTC. Residues: CSANGLVEYEQYF.

This clonotype was recorded many times. The V gene is TRBV15, the J gene TRBJ2-5; TRBD1 aligns across 8 bases. The CDR3 is made up of 14 amino acids. Unmatched junction bases numbered 3, after V lost 2 bases and J lost 4 bases. Germline V lookup: CDR1 LNHNV, CDR2 YYDKDF (reference sequence). The CDR3 protein is CATSRQGARETQYF. The CDR3 DNA follows: TGTGCCACCAGCAGACAGGGGGCCAGAGAGACCCAGTACTTC.

This clonotype was counted a few times. V is TRBV13 and J is TRBJ2-7; no firm D call. CDR1 is PRHDT, CDR2 FYEKMQ, per germline (reference sequence). The CDR3 sequence is 14 residues long. The V end was cut by 3 bases, the J end by 2 bases, with 11 bases between. DNA for the CDR3: TGTGCCAGCAGCTTCTACAGTCTACCCTACGAGCAGTACTTC. The encoded protein is CASSFYSLPYEQYF.

This clonotype was seen a handful of times. The gene calls are TRBV30 and TRBJ2-7; 15 bases align to TRBD2. The CDR3 runs 18 residues. Germline V gives CDR1 GTSNPN, CDR2 SVGIG (reference sequence). The J segment lost 0 bases and the V segment lost 5 bases, leaving 11 bases of the junction unmatched. CDR3 in amino acids: CAWRTPGLAGGISYEQYF. In DNA, the CDR3 is TGTGCCTGGCGAACTCCGGGACTAGCGGGGGGTATCTCCTACGAGCAGTACTTC.

A few counts support this clonotype. V gene TRBV5-5 combines with J gene TRBJ1-6, with 8 bases aligning to TRBD1. There are 16 residues in the CDR3. Losses at the gene ends were 3 bases for V and 7 bases for J; bases not matched to a gene: 9. In germline, CDR1 is SGHKS, CDR2 YYEKEE (reference sequence). CDR3 region: CASSSRLDRGNSPLHF. DNA of the CDR3: TGTGCCAGCAGCTCCAGATTAGACAGGGGAAATTCACCCCTCCACTTT.